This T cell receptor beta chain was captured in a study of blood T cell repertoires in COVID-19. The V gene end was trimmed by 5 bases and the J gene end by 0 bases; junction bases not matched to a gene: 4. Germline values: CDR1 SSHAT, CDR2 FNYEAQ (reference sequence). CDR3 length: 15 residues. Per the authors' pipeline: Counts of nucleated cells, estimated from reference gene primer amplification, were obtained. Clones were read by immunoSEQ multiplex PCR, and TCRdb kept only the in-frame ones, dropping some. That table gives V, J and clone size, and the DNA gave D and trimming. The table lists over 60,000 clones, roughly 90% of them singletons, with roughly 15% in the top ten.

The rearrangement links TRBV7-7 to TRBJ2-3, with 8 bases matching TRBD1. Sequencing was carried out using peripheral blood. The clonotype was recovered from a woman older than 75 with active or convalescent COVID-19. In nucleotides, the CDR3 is TGTGCCAGCAGCAACGGACAGGGCAGCACAGATACGCAGTATTTT. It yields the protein CASSNGQGSTDTQYF.